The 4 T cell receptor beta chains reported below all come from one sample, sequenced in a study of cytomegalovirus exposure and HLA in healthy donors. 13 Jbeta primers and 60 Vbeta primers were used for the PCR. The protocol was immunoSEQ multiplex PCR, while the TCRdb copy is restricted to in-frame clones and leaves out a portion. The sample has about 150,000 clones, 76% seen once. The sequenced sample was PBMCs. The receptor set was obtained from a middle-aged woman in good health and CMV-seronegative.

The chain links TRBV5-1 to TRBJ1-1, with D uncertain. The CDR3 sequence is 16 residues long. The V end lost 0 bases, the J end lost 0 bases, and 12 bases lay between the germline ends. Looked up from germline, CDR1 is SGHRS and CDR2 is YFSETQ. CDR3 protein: CASSLEVTGMNTEAFF. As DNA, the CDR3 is TGCGCCAGCAGCTTGGAAGTGACGGGAATGAACACTGAAGCTTTCTTT.

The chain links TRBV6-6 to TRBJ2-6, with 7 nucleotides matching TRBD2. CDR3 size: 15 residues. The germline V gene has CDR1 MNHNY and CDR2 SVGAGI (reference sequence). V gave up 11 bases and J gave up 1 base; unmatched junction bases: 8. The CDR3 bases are TGTGCCCACGGGACTATTATATCTGGGGCCAACGTCCTGACTTTC. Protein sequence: CAHGTIISGANVLTF.

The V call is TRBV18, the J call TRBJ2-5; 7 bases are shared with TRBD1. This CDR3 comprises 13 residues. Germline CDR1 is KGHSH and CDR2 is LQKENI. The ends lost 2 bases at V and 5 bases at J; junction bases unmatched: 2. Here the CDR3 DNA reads TGTGCCAGCTCACCAACAGGGGCGGAGACCCAGTACTTC. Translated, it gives CASSPTGAETQYF. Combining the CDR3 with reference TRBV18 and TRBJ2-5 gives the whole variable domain NAGVMQNPRHLVRRRGQEARLRCSPMKGHSHVYWYRQLPEEGLKFMVYLQKENIIDESGMPKERFSAEFPKEGPSILRIQQVVRGDSAAYFCASSPTGAETQYFGPGTRLLVL.

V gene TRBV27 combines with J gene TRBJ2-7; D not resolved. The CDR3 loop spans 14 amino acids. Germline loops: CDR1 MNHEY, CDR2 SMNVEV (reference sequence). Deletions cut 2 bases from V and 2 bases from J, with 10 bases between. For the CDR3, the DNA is TGTGCCAGCAGTTTACGTGGCAGAACCTACGAGCAGTACTTC. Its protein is CASSLRGRTYEQYF.